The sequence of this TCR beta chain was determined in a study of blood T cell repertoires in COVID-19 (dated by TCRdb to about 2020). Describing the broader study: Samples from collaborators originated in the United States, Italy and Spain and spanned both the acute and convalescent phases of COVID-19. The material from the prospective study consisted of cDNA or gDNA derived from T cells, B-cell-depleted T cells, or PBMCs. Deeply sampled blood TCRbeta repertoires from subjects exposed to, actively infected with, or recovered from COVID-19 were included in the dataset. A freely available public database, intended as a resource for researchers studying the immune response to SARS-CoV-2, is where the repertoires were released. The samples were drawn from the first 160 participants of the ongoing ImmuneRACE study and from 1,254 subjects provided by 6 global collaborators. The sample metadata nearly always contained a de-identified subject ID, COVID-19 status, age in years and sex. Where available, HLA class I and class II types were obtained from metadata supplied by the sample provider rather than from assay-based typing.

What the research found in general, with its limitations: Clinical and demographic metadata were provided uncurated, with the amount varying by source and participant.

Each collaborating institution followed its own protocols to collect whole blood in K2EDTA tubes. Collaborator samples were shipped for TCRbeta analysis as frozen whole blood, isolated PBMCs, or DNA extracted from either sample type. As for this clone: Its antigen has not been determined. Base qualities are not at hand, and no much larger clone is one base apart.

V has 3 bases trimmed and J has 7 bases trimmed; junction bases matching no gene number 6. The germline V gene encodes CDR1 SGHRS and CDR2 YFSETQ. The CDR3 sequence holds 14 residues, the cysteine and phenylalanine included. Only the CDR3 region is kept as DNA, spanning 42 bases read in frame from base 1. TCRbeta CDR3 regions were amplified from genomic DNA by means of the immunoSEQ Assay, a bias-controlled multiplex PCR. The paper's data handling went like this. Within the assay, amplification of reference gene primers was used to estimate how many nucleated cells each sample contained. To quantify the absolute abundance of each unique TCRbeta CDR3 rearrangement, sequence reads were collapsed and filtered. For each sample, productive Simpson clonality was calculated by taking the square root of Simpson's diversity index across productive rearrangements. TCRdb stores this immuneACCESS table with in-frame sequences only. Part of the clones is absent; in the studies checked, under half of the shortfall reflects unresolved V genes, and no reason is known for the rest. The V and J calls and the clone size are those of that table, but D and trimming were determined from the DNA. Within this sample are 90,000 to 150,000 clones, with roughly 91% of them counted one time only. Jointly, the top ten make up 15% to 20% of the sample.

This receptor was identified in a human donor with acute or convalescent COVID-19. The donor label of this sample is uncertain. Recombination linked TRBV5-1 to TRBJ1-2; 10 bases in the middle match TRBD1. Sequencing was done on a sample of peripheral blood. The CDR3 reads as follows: CASSSGQGESGYTF. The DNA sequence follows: TGCGCCAGCAGCTCCGGACAGGGGGAGAGTGGCTACACCTTC.